This TCR beta chain was found in a study of T cells after yellow fever vaccination. Findings and caveats of the study: Among primary-vaccination clones, most reappeared after the booster, at 95% to 96% for CD4 and approximately 90% for CD8.

Regarding this clonotype: What it recognizes is unknown.

The CDR3 consists of 15 residues. With V trimmed by 4 bases and J by 5 bases, 4 bases remained unmatched. Germline V gives CDR1 SGHTA, CDR2 FQGTGA. TCRdb reprocessed the 5' RACE reads with MiXCR, giving one entry per CDR3 protein. The sample lists approximately 150,000 distinct CDR3 sequences; roughly a tenth were seen once. The source of this sequence is a man aged 18-30 years who received the YFV17D yellow fever vaccine. V and J are TRBV7-3 and TRBJ2-3; 12 bases map to TRBD2. The material sequenced was CD8+ T cells sorted from PBMCs, taken 45 days after the yellow fever booster vaccination. The CDR3 sequence: CASSSLAGGVDTQYF. DNA for the CDR3: TGTGCCAGCAGCTCCCTAGCGGGGGGGGTAGATACGCAGTATTTT.